The rows below give T cell receptor beta chains drawn from one sample of a study of control samples from healthy donors and cancer patients. Measured with immunoSEQ multiplex PCR; TCRdb has only the in-frame clones, and not every one. The sample contains 100,000 to 150,000 clones, approximately 92% of which appear only once. Sequencing was performed on PBMCs. Receptor source: an elderly man with head and neck cancer. Both conserved end residues are part of each CDR3. The order of the fields is J gene, V gene, CDR3 protein.

TRBJ1-5	TRBV10-3	CAISEWAPFGNQPQHF
TRBJ1-2	TRBV27	CASSLKPTGPYGYTF
TRBJ2-7	TRBV6-5	CASSLGATLYEQYF
TRBJ2-7	TRBV19	CASSAGQGLANYEQYF
TRBJ1-6	TRBV10-3	CAISPDTTGYNSPLHF
TRBJ2-7	TRBV7-2	CASSDGLAAYEQYF
TRBJ2-7	TRBV11-2	CASSSAGRGLAQYEQYF
TRBJ1-1	TRBV5-8	CASSLEPLTPKAFF
TRBJ1-2	TRBV23-1	CASSHPGGEDANYGYTF
TRBJ2-5	TRBV9	CASSVDSGGSRETQYF
TRBJ2-7	TRBV5-4	CASSFLAEQYF
TRBJ1-3	TRBV27	CASSITGGGNTIYF
TRBJ2-3	TRBV24-1	CATSDSKMGLADTDTQYF
TRBJ1-2	TRBV6-1	CASSEQGGYGYTF
TRBJ2-5	TRBV5-1	CASSLGREGKETQYF
TRBJ1-1	TRBV5-6	CASSLVGVQGAEPFF
TRBJ1-4	TRBV29-1	CSALDSLNEKLFF
TRBJ2-7	TRBV7-9	CASSLVSATYEQYF
TRBJ1-1	TRBV5-1	CASSLGNINTEAFF
TRBJ2-2	TRBV7-6	CASSMPGSNTGELFF
TRBJ1-1	TRBV27	CASSLWGGTSQGTEAFF
TRBJ2-5	TRBV6-2/TRBV6-3	CASSSRRPTETQYF
TRBJ1-3	TRBV19	CASSIGGGSGNTIYF
TRBJ1-2	TRBV2	CASRAQYEGYTF
TRBJ1-5	TRBV2	CASCPFGTGDQPQHF
TRBJ2-2	TRBV19	CASSMMTGGTGELFF
TRBJ1-3	TRBV3-1/TRBV3-2	CASSLEAGSGNTIYF
TRBJ1-2	TRBV2	CASRDRGHPDYGYTF
TRBJ2-7	TRBV7-2	CASSWARLAYEQYF
TRBJ2-3	TRBV6-6	CASSFGPSRDTQYF
TRBJ2-2	TRBV13	CASSSFAGELFF
TRBJ2-2	TRBV18	CASSPFNQPILADYTGELFF
TRBJ2-5	TRBV29-1	CSVVVTVGETQYF
TRBJ2-5	TRBV28	CASSHASSGTTQETQYF
TRBJ1-3	TRBV3-1/TRBV3-2	CASSSKGTPGNTIYF
TRBJ2-7	TRBV19	CASSISTGSYEQYF
TRBJ1-1	TRBV7-9	CASSLGSRNTEAFF
TRBJ1-4	TRBV7-9	CASSPPGANEKLFF
TRBJ2-3	TRBV30	CAWSAGLATDTQYF
TRBJ1-5	TRBV24-1	CATSDSQGDQPQHF
TRBJ2-2	TRBV3-1/TRBV3-2	CASSFRLAGVVGELFF